The TCR beta chain under discussion was sequenced for a study of PD-1 blockade in classical Hodgkin lymphoma. CDR3 length equals 15 residues. Germline CDR1 is SGHAT and CDR2 is FQNNGV. Findings and limits, study-wide: Newly diagnosed patients reportedly trailed healthy donors in baseline TCR diversity. Those achieving complete response showed baseline diversity like newly diagnosed patients.

Time point in this sample: cycle 4 day 1 (C4D1), after less than 7 weeks of nivolumab. Relapse was seen in all patients after autologous stem cell transplantation, and brentuximab vedotin exposure was variable. Clones were sequenced by immunoSEQ multiplex PCR, and TCRdb holds only the in-frame ones, with some missing. This table holds around 21,000 clones, 65% to 80% found once. This clone has only a few counts. Its antigen is still unknown. The germline gene is not matched at one end of the junction; a read error may be the cause. The sequencing used peripheral blood mononuclear cells (PBMCs), collected before the fourth cycle of nivolumab. The gene calls are TRBV11-2 and TRBJ2-1, with TRBD2 matching 14 bases. The sequence came from a human donor with classical Hodgkin lymphoma. The CDR3: CASSNPGLAGARGVF. The CDR3 bases are TGTGCCAGCAGCAACCCGGGACTAGCGGGGGCACGAGGTGTCTTC.